This is a list of T cell receptor beta chains from one sample in a study of T-cell memory formation after mild COVID-19. Each CDR3 protein is one row after TCRdb ran MiXCR on the 5' RACE reads. This table has 180,000 or so distinct CDR3 sequences, 9.5% to 13% appearing once. Material: PBMCs or a T cell subset sorted from them (not recorded which). The receptors come from a man in his late teens or twenties who had mild COVID-19 (a few samples of this study predate the infection). Cell type and time point are not known. The CDR3 runs from the conserved cysteine through the conserved F or W. The size field is filled for only some rows; it gives once, few, many or a size class.

clone_size	v_call	j_call	cdr3_aa
many	TRBV18	TRBJ2-7	CASSPTNGDEQYF
few	TRBV3-1	TRBJ2-1	CASSQGQYNEQFF
NA	TRBV28	TRBJ1-2	CASSPEVGTYGYTF
NA	TRBV12-3/TRBV12-4	TRBJ2-5	CASTVSGAAGMYF
NA	TRBV20-1	TRBJ2-3	CSATAGGTDTQYF
NA	TRBV20-1	TRBJ1-1	CSAPWEMNTEAFF
NA	TRBV18	TRBJ1-2	CASSPPQTGEAFNYGYTF
few	TRBV12-3/TRBV12-4	TRBJ2-4	CASRMGQENIQYF
NA	TRBV7-2	TRBJ1-1	CASSLGGQYTEAFF
NA	TRBV18	TRBJ1-3	CASSQQGDLSGNTIYF
NA	TRBV29-1	TRBJ1-5	CSVGGGSNQPQHF
many	TRBV7-2	TRBJ1-1	CASSSDGAFF
NA	TRBV21-1	TRBJ2-2	CASSKSLPGELFF
NA	TRBV12-3/TRBV12-4	TRBJ2-1	CASSSQSSTHYEQFF
few	TRBV4-3	TRBJ2-3	CASSQGWTGGASTDTQYF
NA	TRBV18	TRBJ2-4	CASSPLTGGGSKNIQYF
many	TRBV20-1	TRBJ1-6	CSAPPGGGSPLHF
few	TRBV5-1	TRBJ2-6	CASSRRPSGANVLTF
few	TRBV20-1	TRBJ2-2	CSAQRGSNTGELFF
NA	TRBV12-3/TRBV12-4	TRBJ2-1	CASAWARRGEQFF
NA	TRBV23-1	TRBJ2-7	CASSQLDGSSYEQYF
NA	TRBV5-1	TRBJ2-5	CASSLGTANQETQYF